This T cell receptor (beta chain) appears in the sequencing data of a study of shared clonotypes between healthy human individuals. As concerns this clone: This may be a read error, as it is one base from a much larger clone.

Positive CCR7 selection of CD45RO-negative cells yielded the naive CD8 cells, and terminally differentiated effector memory CD45RA+ cells were excluded. There are 14 residues in the CDR3. Per germline, CDR1 SEHNR and CDR2 FQNEAQ (reference sequence). V shed 5 bases and J shed 2 bases, with 12 bases lying between them. This table comes from immunoSEQ multiplex PCR, and its TCRdb copy is limited to in-frame clones, with some not included. The table includes under 2,000,000 clones, approximately 94% detected once. The material sequenced was naive CD8+ T cells sorted from blood. The sequence was collected from a man between 18 and 35 years old in good health. The chain has TRBV7-9 and TRBJ2-5; TRBD1 is a possible D gene (6 bases). The CDR3 loop is CASSASGVQETQYF. In nucleotides, the CDR3 is TGTGCCAGCAGCGCCTCAGGGGTTCAAGAGACCCAGTACTTC. The entire variable domain, with the rest obtained from reference TRBV7-9 and TRBJ2-5, is as follows: DTGVSQNPRHKITKRGQNVTFRCDPISEHNRLYWYRQTLGQGPEFLTYFQNEAQLEKSRLLSDRFSAERPKGSFSTLEIQRTEQGDSAMYLCASSASGVQETQYFGPGTRLLVL.